This T cell receptor beta chain stems from a study of blood T cell repertoires in COVID-19. On the study more broadly: Sources were T cells, B-cell-depleted T cells, or PBMCs; the material itself was cDNA or gDNA.

Methods used by the authors: Scientists estimated how many nucleated cells there were by amplifying reference gene primers. Only in-frame clones appear in the TCRdb table, and some are missing; sequencing was by immunoSEQ multiplex PCR. The D gene and trimming were derived from the DNA, and the V and J assignments and clone size from that table. In the table there are around 320,000 clones, 70% to 90% of which are singletons. Sequencing used peripheral blood. This clonotype was sampled from a human donor in a cohort sampled during active COVID-19.

The DNA for the CDR3 is TGTGCCACCAGCAGAGATTATGCACAGAAGTATGGCTACACCTTC. It encodes CATSRDYAQKYGYTF. V and J are TRBV15 and TRBJ1-2; unclear D gene. There are 15 residues in the CDR3. Trimming shortened V by 0 bases and J by 5 bases, and 13 bases separated the two germline ends. CDR1 and CDR2 (germline): LNHNV, YYDKDF (reference sequence).